This T cell receptor beta chain originates from a study of patients and donors after allogeneic stem cell transplantation. A few counts support this clonotype. V lost 4 bases and J lost 0, with 13 bases in between. The CDR3 loop spans 16 amino acids. The germline CDR1 and CDR2 sequences are PRHDT and FYEKMQ (reference sequence). MiXCR was run by TCRdb on the RT-PCR reads, yielding one entry per CDR3 protein. The sample yields hundreds of thousands of distinct CDR3 sequences, approximately 16% seen once. The source material was blood, either unsorted or a sorted T cell fraction (not recorded which). The receptor's source is a human donor who was either an allogeneic HSCT recipient or a stem cell or donor lymphocyte infusion donor (not recorded which). It is not recorded whose cells these are; they may come from a transplant donor. The gene calls are TRBV13 and TRBJ2-1; D is uncertain. As DNA, the CDR3 is TGTGCCAGCAGCTCCACTGGGGTCAGCTCCTACAATGAGCAGTTCTTC. This codes for CASSSTGVSSYNEQFF.